This entry lists 2 T cell receptor beta chains sequenced from one sample in a study of response to subunit inactivated influenza vaccine. TCRdb re-called the RT-PCR reads through MiXCR, storing one row per CDR3 protein. The table lists almost 600,000 distinct CDR3 sequences, 12% to 15% of them singletons. Sequenced here: PBMCs from blood, sampled about 11 days after vaccination. These receptors were obtained from a man aged 50 to 60 who received an inactivated influenza vaccine.

The table lists this clonotype with a few counts. V gene TRBV20-1 combines with J gene TRBJ1-5, with 7 nucleotides matching TRBD1. The length of the CDR3 is 14 residues. The trim removed 5 bases at V and 2 bases at J, leaving 6 bases unmatched. CDR1 and CDR2 from the germline V gene are DFQATT and SNEGSKA (reference sequence). The CDR3 protein is CSAETGLGNQPQHF. The DNA of the CDR3 is TGCAGTGCTGAGACAGGGCTGGGCAATCAGCCCCAGCATTTT.

The table lists this clonotype with a few counts. CDR3 nucleotides: TGTGCCAGCAGCTTAGACTCGGGTGCCGGGACCCAGTACTTC. Protein product: CASSLDSGAGTQYF. The chain combines TRBV11-2 with TRBJ2-5, with unresolved D. This CDR3 is built from 14 residues. Germline CDR1 reads SGHAT; CDR2 reads FQNNGV. The V end lost 0 bases, the J end lost 7 bases, and 12 bases lay between the germline ends.